The TCR beta chain under discussion was sequenced for a study of cytomegalovirus exposure and HLA in healthy donors. As for this clone: The antigen remains undetermined.

The PCR contained 60 Vbeta and 13 Jbeta primers. The method was immunoSEQ multiplex PCR; TCRdb's version includes in-frame clones alone and lacks a portion of them. Seen here are 110,000 to 150,000 clones, approximately 80% observed once, and the top ten hold approximately 8.2%. Study conclusions and caveats: According to a later analysis, donors in an Asian-associated ancestry cluster reportedly had fewer N-insertions than the roughly 670-donor mean.

CDR3 length equals 16 residues. Per the germline V gene, CDR1 is SGHTA and CDR2 is FQGNSA. Trimming shortened V by 3 bases and J by 0 bases, and 12 bases separated the two germline ends. Sequencing was done on a sample of PBMCs. This receptor was taken from a woman in her fifties or sixties in good health and CMV-seropositive. J is TRBJ1-3 and V is TRBV7-2, with no clear D. CDR3 bases: TGTGCCAGCAGCTTTTACGGGTGGAGCTCTGGAAACACCATATATTTT. It specifies CASSFYGWSSGNTIYF.